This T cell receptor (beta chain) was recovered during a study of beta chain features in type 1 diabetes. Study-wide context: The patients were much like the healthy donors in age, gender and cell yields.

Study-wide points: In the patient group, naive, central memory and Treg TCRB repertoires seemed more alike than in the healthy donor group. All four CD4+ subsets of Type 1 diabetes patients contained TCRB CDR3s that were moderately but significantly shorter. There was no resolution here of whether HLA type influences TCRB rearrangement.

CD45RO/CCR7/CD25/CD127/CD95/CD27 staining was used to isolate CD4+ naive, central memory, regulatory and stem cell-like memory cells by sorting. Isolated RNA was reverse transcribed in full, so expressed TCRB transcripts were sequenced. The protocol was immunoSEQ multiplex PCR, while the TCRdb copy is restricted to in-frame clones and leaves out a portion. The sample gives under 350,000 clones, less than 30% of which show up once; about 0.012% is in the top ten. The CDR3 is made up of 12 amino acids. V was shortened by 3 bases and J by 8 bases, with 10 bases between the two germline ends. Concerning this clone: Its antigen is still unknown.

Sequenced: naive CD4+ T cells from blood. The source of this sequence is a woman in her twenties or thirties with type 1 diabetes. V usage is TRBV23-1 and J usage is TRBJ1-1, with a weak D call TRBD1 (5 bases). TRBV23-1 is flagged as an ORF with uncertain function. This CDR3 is CASSHKTAEAFF. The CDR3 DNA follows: TGCGCCAGCAGTCACAAGACAGCAGAAGCTTTCTTT.